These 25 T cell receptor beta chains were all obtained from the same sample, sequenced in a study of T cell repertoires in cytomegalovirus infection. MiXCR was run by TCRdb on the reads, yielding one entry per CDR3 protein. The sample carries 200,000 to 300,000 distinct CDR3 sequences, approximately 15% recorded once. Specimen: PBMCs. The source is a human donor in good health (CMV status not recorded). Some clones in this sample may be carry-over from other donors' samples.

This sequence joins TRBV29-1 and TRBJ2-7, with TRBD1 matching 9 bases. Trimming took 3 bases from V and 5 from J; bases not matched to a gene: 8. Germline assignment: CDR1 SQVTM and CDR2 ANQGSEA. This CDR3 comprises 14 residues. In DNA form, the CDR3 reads TGCAGCGTTGATCCGGGACAGGGTATAGACGAGCAGTACTTC. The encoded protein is CSVDPGQGIDEQYF.

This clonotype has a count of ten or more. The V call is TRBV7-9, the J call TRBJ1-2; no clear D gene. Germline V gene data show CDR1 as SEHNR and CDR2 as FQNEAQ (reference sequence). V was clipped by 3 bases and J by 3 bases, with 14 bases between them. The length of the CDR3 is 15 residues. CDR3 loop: CASSFPGRVDYGYTF. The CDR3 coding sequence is TGTGCCAGCAGCTTTCCCGGGAGGGTTGACTATGGCTACACCTTC.

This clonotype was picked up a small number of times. The CDR3 here is CASSEFRGSTDTQYF. CDR3 in DNA: TGCGCCAGCAGTGAGTTCAGGGGAAGCACAGATACGCAGTATTTT. V usage is TRBV10-1 and J usage is TRBJ2-3, with D perhaps TRBD1 (6 bases). The CDR3 spans 15 residues. Trimming shortened V by 1 base and J by 0 bases, and 8 bases separated the two germline ends. Germline-derived CDR1 and CDR2 are WNHNN and SYGVQD (reference sequence).

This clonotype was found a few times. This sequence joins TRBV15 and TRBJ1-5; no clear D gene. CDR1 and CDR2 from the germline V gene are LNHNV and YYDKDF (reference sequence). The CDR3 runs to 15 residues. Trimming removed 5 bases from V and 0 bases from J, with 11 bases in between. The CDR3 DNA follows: TGTGCCACCAGCCCCACAATGGATAGCAATCAGCCCCAGCATTTT. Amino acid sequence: CATSPTMDSNQPQHF.

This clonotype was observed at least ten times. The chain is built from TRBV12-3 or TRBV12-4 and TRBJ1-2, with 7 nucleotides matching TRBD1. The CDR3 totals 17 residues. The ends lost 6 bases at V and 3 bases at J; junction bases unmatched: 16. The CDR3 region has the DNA TGTGCCAGCAGCCTCGGATCAGGGAGGACAGGCGACTATGGCTACACCTTC. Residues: CASSLGSGRTGDYGYTF.

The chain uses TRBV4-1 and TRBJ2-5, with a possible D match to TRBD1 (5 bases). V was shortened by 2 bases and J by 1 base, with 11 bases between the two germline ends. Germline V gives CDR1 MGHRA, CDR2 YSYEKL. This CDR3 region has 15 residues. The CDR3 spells CASSQIFQGQETQYF. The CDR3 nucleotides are TGCGCCAGCAGCCAAATCTTCCAGGGCCAAGAGACCCAGTACTTC.

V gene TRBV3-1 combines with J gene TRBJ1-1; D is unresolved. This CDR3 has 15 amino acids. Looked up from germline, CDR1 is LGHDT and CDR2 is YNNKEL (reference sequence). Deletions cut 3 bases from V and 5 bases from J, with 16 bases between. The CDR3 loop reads CASSHSRILETEAFF. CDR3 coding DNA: TGTGCCAGCAGCCATTCAAGGATTCTGGAAACTGAAGCTTTCTTT.

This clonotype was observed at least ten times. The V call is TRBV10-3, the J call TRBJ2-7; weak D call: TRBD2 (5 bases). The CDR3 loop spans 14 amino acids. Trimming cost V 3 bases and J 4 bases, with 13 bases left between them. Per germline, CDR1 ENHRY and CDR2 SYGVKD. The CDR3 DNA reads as TGTGCCATCAGTGAAGAGGTCCGCGGGTACGAGCAGTACTTC. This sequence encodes CAISEEVRGYEQYF.

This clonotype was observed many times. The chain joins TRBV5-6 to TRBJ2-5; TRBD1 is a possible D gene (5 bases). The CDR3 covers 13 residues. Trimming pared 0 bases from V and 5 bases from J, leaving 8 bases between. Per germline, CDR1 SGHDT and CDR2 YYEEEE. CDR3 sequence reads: CASSLGRAETQYF. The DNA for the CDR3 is TGTGCCAGCAGCTTGGGCAGGGCGGAGACCCAGTACTTC.

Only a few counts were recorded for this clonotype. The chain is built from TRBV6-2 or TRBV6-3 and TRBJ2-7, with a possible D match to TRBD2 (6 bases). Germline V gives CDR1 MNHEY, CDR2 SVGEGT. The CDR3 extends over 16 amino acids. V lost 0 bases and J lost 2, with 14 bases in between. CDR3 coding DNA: TGTGCCAGCAGTTACTCAGGGCGGGGACCTACCTACGAGCAGTACTTC. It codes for CASSYSGRGPTYEQYF.

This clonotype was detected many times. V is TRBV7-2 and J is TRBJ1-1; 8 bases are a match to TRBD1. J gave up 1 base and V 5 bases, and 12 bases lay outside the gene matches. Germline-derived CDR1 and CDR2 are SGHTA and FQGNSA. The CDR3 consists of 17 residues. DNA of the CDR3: TGTGCCAGCAGCGCGGCCCGGACAGGGCGGGGGAACACTGAAGCTTTCTTT. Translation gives CASSAARTGRGNTEAFF.

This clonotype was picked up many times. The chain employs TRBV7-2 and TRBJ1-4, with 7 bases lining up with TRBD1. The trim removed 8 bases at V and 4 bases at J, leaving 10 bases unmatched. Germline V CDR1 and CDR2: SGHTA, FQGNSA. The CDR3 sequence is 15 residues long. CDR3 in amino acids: CASGPVGQNNEKLFF. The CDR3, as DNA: TGTGCCAGCGGCCCGGTGGGACAGAATAATGAAAAACTGTTTTTT.

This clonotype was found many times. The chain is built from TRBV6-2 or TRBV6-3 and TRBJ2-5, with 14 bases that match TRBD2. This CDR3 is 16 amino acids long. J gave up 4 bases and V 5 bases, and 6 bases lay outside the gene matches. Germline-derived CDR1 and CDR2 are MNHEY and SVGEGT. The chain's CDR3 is CASSPGLAGGGETQYF. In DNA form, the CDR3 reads TGTGCCAGCAGTCCCGGACTAGCGGGAGGCGGAGAGACCCAGTACTTC.

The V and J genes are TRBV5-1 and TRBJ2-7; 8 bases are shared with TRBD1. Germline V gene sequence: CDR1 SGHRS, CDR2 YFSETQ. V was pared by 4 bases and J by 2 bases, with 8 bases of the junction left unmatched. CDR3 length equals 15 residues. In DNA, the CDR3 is TGCGCCAGCAGCACCGCTCAGGGGGCGGCCTACGAGCAGTACTTC. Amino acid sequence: CASSTAQGAAYEQYF.

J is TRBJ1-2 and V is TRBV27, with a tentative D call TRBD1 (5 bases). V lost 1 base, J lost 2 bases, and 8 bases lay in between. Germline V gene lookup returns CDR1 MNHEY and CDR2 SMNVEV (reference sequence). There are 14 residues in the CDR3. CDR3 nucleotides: TGTGCCAGCAGTTTATTGGGACTCAACTATGGCTACACCTTC. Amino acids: CASSLLGLNYGYTF.

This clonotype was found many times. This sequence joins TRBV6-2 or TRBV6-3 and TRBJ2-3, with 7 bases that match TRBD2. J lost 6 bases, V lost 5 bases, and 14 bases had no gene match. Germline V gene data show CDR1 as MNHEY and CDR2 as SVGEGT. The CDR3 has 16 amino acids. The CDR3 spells CASSTPRAGELDTQYF. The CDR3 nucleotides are TGTGCCAGCAGTACCCCTAGGGCGGGAGAATTGGATACGCAGTATTTT.

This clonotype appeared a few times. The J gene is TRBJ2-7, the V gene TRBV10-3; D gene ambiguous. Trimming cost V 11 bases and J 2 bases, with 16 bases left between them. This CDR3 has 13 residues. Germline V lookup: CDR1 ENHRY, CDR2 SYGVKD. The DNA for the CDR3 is TGTGCCGTCATATCAGAAGTTGCCTACGAGCAGTACTTC. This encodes CAVISEVAYEQYF.

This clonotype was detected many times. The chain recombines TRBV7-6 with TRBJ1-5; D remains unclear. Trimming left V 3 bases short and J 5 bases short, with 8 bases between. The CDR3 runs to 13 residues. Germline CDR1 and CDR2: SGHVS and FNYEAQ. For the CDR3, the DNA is TGTGCCAGCAGCTTCTCTGTAGATCAGCCCCAGCATTTT. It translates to CASSFSVDQPQHF.

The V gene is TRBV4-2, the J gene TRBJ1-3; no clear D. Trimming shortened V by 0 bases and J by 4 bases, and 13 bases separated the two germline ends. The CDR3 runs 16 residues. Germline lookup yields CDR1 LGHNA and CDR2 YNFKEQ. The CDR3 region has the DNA TGTGCCAGCAGCCAAGAAGGAGCCCGTTCCGGAAACACCATATATTTT. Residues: CASSQEGARSGNTIYF.

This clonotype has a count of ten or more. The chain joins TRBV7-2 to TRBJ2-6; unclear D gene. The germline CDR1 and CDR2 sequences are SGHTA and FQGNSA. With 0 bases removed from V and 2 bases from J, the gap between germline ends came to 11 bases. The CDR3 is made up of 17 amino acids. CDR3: CASSLAVWGTGANVLTF. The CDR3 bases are TGTGCCAGCAGCTTAGCGGTATGGGGAACTGGGGCCAACGTCCTGACTTTC.

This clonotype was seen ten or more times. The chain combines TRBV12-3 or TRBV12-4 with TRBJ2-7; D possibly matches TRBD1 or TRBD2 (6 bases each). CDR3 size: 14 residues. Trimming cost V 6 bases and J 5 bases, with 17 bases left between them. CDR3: CASRRGAASDEQYF. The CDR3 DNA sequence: TGTGCCAGCAGAAGGGGGGCGGCGTCCGACGAGCAGTACTTC.

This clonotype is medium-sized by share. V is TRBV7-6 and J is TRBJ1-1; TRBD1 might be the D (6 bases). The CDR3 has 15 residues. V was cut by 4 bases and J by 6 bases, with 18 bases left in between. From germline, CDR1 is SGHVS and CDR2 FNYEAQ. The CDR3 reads CASSYTGVKGAEAFF. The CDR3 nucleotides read TGTGCCAGCAGCTACACCGGGGTCAAGGGGGCTGAAGCTTTCTTT.

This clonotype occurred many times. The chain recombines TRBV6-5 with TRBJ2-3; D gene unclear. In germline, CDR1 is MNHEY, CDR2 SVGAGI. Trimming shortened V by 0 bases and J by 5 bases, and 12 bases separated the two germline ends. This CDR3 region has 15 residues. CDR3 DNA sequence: TGTGCCAGCAGTTACTCGAGTCCTGCCCTAGATACGCAGTATTTT. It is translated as CASSYSSPALDTQYF.

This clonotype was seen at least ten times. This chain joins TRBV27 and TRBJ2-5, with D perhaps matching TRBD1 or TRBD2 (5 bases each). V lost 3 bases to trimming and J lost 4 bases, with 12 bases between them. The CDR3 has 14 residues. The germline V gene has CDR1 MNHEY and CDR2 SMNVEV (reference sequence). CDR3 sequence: CASSFYGGGETQYF. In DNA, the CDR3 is TGTGCCAGCAGTTTTTATGGGGGTGGAGAGACCCAGTACTTC.

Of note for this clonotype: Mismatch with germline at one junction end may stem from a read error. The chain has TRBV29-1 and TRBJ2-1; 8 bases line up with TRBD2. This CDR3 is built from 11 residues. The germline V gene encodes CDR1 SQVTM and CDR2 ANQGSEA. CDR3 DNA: TGCAGCGTTGAAGAGAGACTAGCGTCCATCTTC. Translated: CSVEERLASIF.